Given below is one T cell receptor beta chain in context. The target antigen is unknown. Preparing the TCRbeta library involved the use of unique molecular identifiers. Using its own MiXCR run on the PCR reads, TCRdb lists one record per CDR3 protein. The repertoire consists of 450,000 to 550,000 distinct CDR3 sequences, with around 10% occurring once and the leading ten covering 11% to 15%. The entry originates in a study of T-cell reconstitution after alpha-beta-depleted transplantation in children. Trimming stripped 8 bases from V and 0 bases from J, with 20 bases between. CDR3 size: 17 residues. Germline V gene sequence: CDR1 KGHDR, CDR2 SFDVKD. Study-level findings and limits: Reportedly, only several hundred clones from non-depleted graft cells drove alpha-beta T-cell counts at about two months. T-cell counts and diversity were attributed mostly to newly produced T cells one year after transplant. Recipient T cells and thymic progenitors that survived gave rise to the high TCRbeta diversity observed at day 60 in some patients.

The chain employs TRBV24-1 and TRBJ2-3, with D tentatively TRBD1 (6 bases). Sample: PBMCs, mostly from graft donor cells, taken 180 days after TCRalphabeta/CD19-depleted stem cell transplant. The clonotype originates from a female patient aged 2-10 years who had a stem cell transplant for aplastic anemia, so the T cells may come from the graft donor. The CDR3 here is CATMMGTGTPSTDTQYF. DNA of the CDR3: TGTGCCACCATGATGGGAACAGGGACGCCTAGCACAGATACGCAGTATTTT.